The rows below give T cell receptor beta chains drawn from one sample of a study of T cells in Graves' hyperthyroidism and ophthalmopathy. TCRdb recomputed calls from the multiplex PCR reads with MiXCR, one row per CDR3 protein. The sample yields 350,000 to 450,000 distinct CDR3 sequences, 15% to 20% seen once. The material sequenced was blood. The receptors were sampled from a woman aged 25 to 39 with Graves' hyperthyroidism that later progressed to Graves' ophthalmopathy. Each CDR3 is given with its conserved first and last residue. Each record gives: D gene, J gene, clone size, V gene, CDR3 DNA, CDR3 protein. A D gene is named only where the DNA matches it firmly. Clone size is stated in some rows and not others, as once, few, many or a class when expanded.

>NA|TRBJ2-5|many|TRBV28
TGTGCCAGCGTCCGGAGCCCGGGAGAGACCCAGTACTTC
CASVRSPGETQYF
>NA|TRBJ2-7|many|TRBV14
TGTGCCAGCAGCCAAGAGGACGAGACTAGGATCTACGAGCAGTACTTC
CASSQEDETRIYEQYF
>NA|TRBJ1-5|NA|TRBV29-1
TGCAGCGTTGAATTCCCAGATGGGAGCAATCAGCCCCAGCATTTT
CSVEFPDGSNQPQHF
>TRBD1|TRBJ1-1|many|TRBV2
TGTGCCAGCAGTGCTTTCGACAGGGCAGACACTGAAGCTTTCTTT
CASSAFDRADTEAFF
>TRBD1|TRBJ1-4|many|TRBV27
TGTGCCAGCAGTCCCCAGCGGACAGGGGGCCGTGAAAAACTGTTTTTT
CASSPQRTGGREKLFF
>NA|TRBJ1-6|NA|TRBV6-1
TGTGCCAGCAGTGAAGTGAAGGGGAATTCACCCCTCCACTTT
CASSEVKGNSPLHF
>NA|TRBJ2-7|few|TRBV20-1
TGCAGTGCTAGTGTTGAGAGGGACTACGAGCAGTACTTC
CSASVERDYEQYF
>NA|TRBJ2-5|NA|TRBV3-1
TGTGCCAGCAGCCTACCCATTCGGGTCCAAGAGACCCAGTACTTC
CASSLPIRVQETQYF
>TRBD1|TRBJ2-3|many|TRBV2
TGTGCCAGCAGTGACGACAGGGCCGATACGCAGTATTTT
CASSDDRADTQYF
>NA|TRBJ2-1|NA|TRBV6-1
TGTGCCAGCAGTGACTCACTCAATGAGCAGTTCTTC
CASSDSLNEQFF
>NA|TRBJ1-1|NA|TRBV29-1
TGCAGCGACGGGACAAGGATTGGTGAAGCTTTCTTT
CSDGTRIGEAFF
>NA|TRBJ2-5|few|TRBV5-1
TGCGCCGGCAGCGCTGGGACGGAAGAGACCCAGTACTTC
CAGSAGTEETQYF
>TRBD1|TRBJ1-2|few|TRBV28
TGTGCCAGCAGATACAGGGGGCGCGGGGGCTACACCTTC
CASRYRGRGGYTF
>NA|TRBJ2-3|many|TRBV18
TGTGCCAGCTCACCGAGGACAGGTCGCGGGGCAGATACGCAGTATTTT
CASSPRTGRGADTQYF
>TRBD2|TRBJ2-1|NA|TRBV4-1
TGCGCCAGCAGCCAAGCTGGGACTAGCGGGAGGGCCCGGCAGTTCTTC
CASSQAGTSGRARQFF
>TRBD1|TRBJ1-2|NA|TRBV6-1
TGTGCCAGCAGACCAACAGGGGTCCCTGGAGGCTACACCTTC
CASRPTGVPGGYTF
>NA|TRBJ1-1|NA|TRBV20-1
TGCAGTGCCCGAGAAACCACAGGGAGAGGGACTGAAGCTTTCTTT
CSARETTGRGTEAFF
>NA|TRBJ1-1|many|TRBV27
TGTGCCAGCAGTTCCGGAGGTTACGACACTGAAGCTTTCTTT
CASSSGGYDTEAFF
>NA|TRBJ1-4|many|TRBV28
TGTGCCAGCAGCTCCTTCGACCTTATCATTAATAATGAAAAACTGTTTTTT
CASSSFDLIINNEKLFF
>NA|TRBJ2-1|few|TRBV20-1
TGCAGTGCTAGAGAGACCGCAGTGGATGAGCAGTTCTTC
CSARETAVDEQFF
>NA|TRBJ2-3|NA|TRBV11-1
TGTGCCAGTGGACTACTCGAAGATACGCAGTATTTT
CASGLLEDTQYF
>TRBD1|TRBJ1-2|medium-sized|TRBV6-1
TGTGCCAGCAGTTATGGGCCCGGGACAGAAGTTGATGGCTACACCTTC
CASSYGPGTEVDGYTF
>NA|TRBJ2-7|NA|TRBV15
TGTGCCACCAGCAAATTCGGGAGCCCGTCTTCCTACGAGCAGTACTTC
CATSKFGSPSSYEQYF
>TRBD2|TRBJ2-3|many|TRBV6-1
TGTGCCAGCAGTGAAGTAGTTTCGCGGCTAGCGGGAGTCACAGATACGCAGTATTTT
CASSEVVSRLAGVTDTQYF
>TRBD1|TRBJ2-7|NA|TRBV28
TGTGCCAGCAGTCATGGGGGGACAGGGGGCCTGTCCTACTACGAGCAGTACTTC
CASSHGGTGGLSYYEQYF
>NA|TRBJ1-1|many|TRBV12-3/TRBV12-4
TGTGCCAGCAGTCCCCCTTCCAACGGGAACACTGAAGCTTTCTTT
CASSPPSNGNTEAFF
>NA|TRBJ1-6|many|TRBV13
TGTGCCAGCAGCTTAGTCCCAGGCCAAAAATCACCCCTCCACTTT
CASSLVPGQKSPLHF
>NA|TRBJ1-1|many|TRBV30
TGTGCCTGGAGTACCGACATCTTAGCTTTCTTT
CAWSTDILAFF
>NA|TRBJ2-3|few|TRBV7-9
TGTGCCAGCAGCTTAGGGTTCGGAGGAAAAGATACGCAGTATTTT
CASSLGFGGKDTQYF
>TRBD1|TRBJ1-2|few|TRBV29-1
TGCAGCGTCCCCGGGACAGATAACTATGGCTACACCTTC
CSVPGTDNYGYTF
>NA|TRBJ1-2|many|TRBV20-1
TGCAGTGCTAGAGGGCGCCTGGGCTACACCTTC
CSARGRLGYTF
>NA|TRBJ1-1|many|TRBV20-1
TGCAGTGCTCCCAGAGGGTTATGGACTGAAGCTTTCTTT
CSAPRGLWTEAFF
>NA|TRBJ1-4|NA|TRBV20-1
TGCAGTGCTAGAGGCGGGGGAAATAATGAAAAACTGTTTTTT
CSARGGGNNEKLFF
>NA|TRBJ2-5|NA|TRBV4-1
TGCGCCAGCAGCCAAGTTTGGCAGTCCCAAGAGACCCAGTACTTC
CASSQVWQSQETQYF
>TRBD2|TRBJ2-3|NA|TRBV7-2
TGTGCCAGCAGCTTATATGGCGGGGGTGTCGTAACAGATACGCAGTATTTT
CASSLYGGGVVTDTQYF
>NA|TRBJ2-1|NA|TRBV7-2
TGTGCCAGCAGCCTACCCCCTTTCAATGAGCAGTTCTTC
CASSLPPFNEQFF
>NA|TRBJ1-2|many|TRBV5-1
TGCGCCAGCAGCTTGTCGGGGACGGACTATGGCTACACCTTC
CASSLSGTDYGYTF
>TRBD2|TRBJ2-7|once|TRBV28
TGTGCCAGCAATCCCCTGGGGGGGTTCAGCTCCTACGAGCAGTACTTC
CASNPLGGFSSYEQYF
>NA|TRBJ1-1|many|TRBV2
TGTGCCAGCAGCAAGTGGCCGAACACTGAAGCTTTCTTT
CASSKWPNTEAFF
>NA|TRBJ1-3|few|TRBV5-1
TGCGCCAGCAGCCCCGGACGGGACACCATATATTTT
CASSPGRDTIYF
>NA|TRBJ1-5|many|TRBV12-3/TRBV12-4
TGTGCCAGCACCCACGTGGGGAGAGATTCTCAGCCCCAGCATTTT
CASTHVGRDSQPQHF
>NA|TRBJ2-3|once|TRBV19
TGTGCCAGTAGTATAGTAGGGACCACAGATACGCAGTATTTT
CASSIVGTTDTQYF
>NA|TRBJ2-1|many|TRBV29-1
TGCAGCGTTGCGTTTTTAGACAATGAGCAGTTCTTC
CSVAFLDNEQFF
>NA|TRBJ2-7|many|TRBV27
TGTGCCAGCAGGCGAGAGGAATCCTACGAGCAGTACTTC
CASRREESYEQYF
>NA|TRBJ2-7|many|TRBV29-1
TGCAGCGTTGGGGAGGGGACAGTTTATTATCAGTACTTC
CSVGEGTVYYQYF
>NA|TRBJ1-1|many|TRBV7-9
TGTGCCAGCAGTAATGTCCAGGCGAACACTGAAGCTTTCTTT
CASSNVQANTEAFF
>NA|TRBJ1-2|NA|TRBV19
TGTGCCAGTAATCGACAGAAGACTTCCTATGGCTACACCTTC
CASNRQKTSYGYTF
>NA|TRBJ2-7|many|TRBV6-2/TRBV6-3
TGTGCCAGCAGTTACATGGTCGGCTACCACGAGCAGTACTTC
CASSYMVGYHEQYF
>NA|TRBJ1-2|NA|TRBV5-1
TGCGCCAGCAGCTGGGGACTGGCAGGGGTTAGGGACTATGGCTACACCTTC
CASSWGLAGVRDYGYTF
>NA|TRBJ2-7|many|TRBV6-1
TGTGCCAGCAGTGCTTCCAGGGGCGATAGCTCCTACGAGCAGTACTTC
CASSASRGDSSYEQYF
>TRBD2|TRBJ2-2|few|TRBV30
TGTGCCTGGAGGGCTAGCGGGAGGGCCGGGGAGCTGTTTTTT
CAWRASGRAGELFF
>TRBD1|TRBJ1-5|NA|TRBV6-1
TGTGCCAGCAGTGATGGGACAGTTCAGCCCCAGCATTTT
CASSDGTVQPQHF
>NA|TRBJ2-1|NA|TRBV2
TGTGTCAGCAGACGTAAGAGCTCCTACAATGAGCAGTTCTTC
CVSRRKSSYNEQFF
>NA|TRBJ2-2|NA|TRBV25-1
TGTGCCAGCAGTGTCCTTTTCAACACCGGGGAGCTGTTTTTT
CASSVLFNTGELFF
>NA|TRBJ2-7|NA|TRBV20-1
TGCAGTGCTAGAGGCGACCCTCGCGGCCGGTACGAGCAGTACTTC
CSARGDPRGRYEQYF
>TRBD1|TRBJ1-2|many|TRBV19
TGTGCCAGTAGTCTGACAGGGATCTATGGCTACACCTTC
CASSLTGIYGYTF
>NA|TRBJ1-5|once|TRBV2
TGTGCCAGCAGTGAAGGCCGGGCCATTAATCAGCCCCAGCATTTT
CASSEGRAINQPQHF
>NA|TRBJ1-2|many|TRBV12-3/TRBV12-4
TGTGCCAGCAGTTTAGTGGGAAGGGGGGAGAGTGGCTACACCTTC
CASSLVGRGESGYTF
>NA|TRBJ1-6|few|TRBV19
TGTGCCAGTAGTATCGTCGGTCTTACTCCTTCACCCCTCCACTTT
CASSIVGLTPSPLHF
>NA|TRBJ2-1|many|TRBV12-3/TRBV12-4
TGTGCCAGCAGCCGGAGCACAGCAAATGAGCAGTTCTTC
CASSRSTANEQFF